This paragraph reports one TCR beta chain. This sample stems from a study of OX40 agonist ivuxolimab in advanced cancers. From germline, CDR1 is MDHEN and CDR2 SYDVKM. Trimming stripped 3 bases from V and 0 bases from J, with 18 bases between. There are 18 residues in the CDR3. Here immunoSEQ multiplex PCR was the method, and the copy in TCRdb shows in-frame clones only, minus some. The table has tens of thousands of clones, roughly nine tenths seen once. This chain uses TRBV28 with TRBJ2-1; possible D gene TRBD1, 6 bases. This receptor was taken from an adult with an advanced solid tumor such as melanoma, head and neck, liver or kidney cancer. The sample consisted of CD4+ or CD8+ T cells sorted from blood, taken in a trial of the OX40 agonist ivuxolimab. CDR3 sequence (DNA): TGTGCCAGCAGTTTGCGGGCCCTGGGGGCAAGCTCCTACAATGAGCAGTTCTTC. Amino acid sequence: CASSLRALGASSYNEQFF.